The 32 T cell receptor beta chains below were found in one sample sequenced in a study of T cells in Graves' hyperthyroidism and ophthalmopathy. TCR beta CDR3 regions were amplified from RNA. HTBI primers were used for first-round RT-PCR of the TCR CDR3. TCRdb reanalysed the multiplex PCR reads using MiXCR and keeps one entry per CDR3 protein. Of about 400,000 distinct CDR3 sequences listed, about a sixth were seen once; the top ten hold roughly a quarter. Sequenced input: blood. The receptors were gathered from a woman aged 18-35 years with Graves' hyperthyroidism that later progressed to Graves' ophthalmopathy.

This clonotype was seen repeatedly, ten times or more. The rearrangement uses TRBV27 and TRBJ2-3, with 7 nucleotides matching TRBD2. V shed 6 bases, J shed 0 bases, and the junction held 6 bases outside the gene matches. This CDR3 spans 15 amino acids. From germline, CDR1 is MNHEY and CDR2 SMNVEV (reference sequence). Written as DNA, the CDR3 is TGTGCCAGCAGATCCGGGGGGACTAGCACAGATACGCAGTATTTT. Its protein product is CASRSGGTSTDTQYF.

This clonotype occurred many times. DNA for the CDR3: TGCAGCGTTGACGGACTAGCGCACGACAATGAGCAGTTCTTC. Protein product: CSVDGLAHDNEQFF. The chain has TRBV29-1 and TRBJ2-1; TRBD2 matches at 9 bases. Germline CDR1 is SQVTM and CDR2 is ANQGSEA. This CDR3 region has 14 residues. Unmatched junction bases numbered 5, after V lost 3 bases and J lost 5 bases.

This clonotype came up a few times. The CDR3 DNA reads TGTGCCAGCAGGCGGACAGGCTTTGGTGAGCAGTACTTC. Translated: CASRRTGFGEQYF. V is TRBV6-1 and J is TRBJ2-7, with 7 positions matching TRBD1. V lost 6 bases, J lost 7 bases, and 9 bases stayed unmatched. The CDR3 covers 13 residues. In germline, CDR1 is MNHNS, CDR2 SASEGT.

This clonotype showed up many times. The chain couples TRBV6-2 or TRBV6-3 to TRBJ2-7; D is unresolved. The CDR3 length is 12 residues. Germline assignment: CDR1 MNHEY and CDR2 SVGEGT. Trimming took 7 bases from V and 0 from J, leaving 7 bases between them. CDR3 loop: CASMRSSYEQYF. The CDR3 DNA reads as TGTGCCAGCATGCGGAGCTCCTACGAGCAGTACTTC.

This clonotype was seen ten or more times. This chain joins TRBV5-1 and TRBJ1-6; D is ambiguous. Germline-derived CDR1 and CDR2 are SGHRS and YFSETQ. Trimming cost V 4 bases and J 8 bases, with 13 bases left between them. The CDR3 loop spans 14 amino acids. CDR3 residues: CASSTYGRDSPLHF. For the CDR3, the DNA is TGCGCCAGCAGCACATACGGAAGGGATTCACCCCTCCACTTT.

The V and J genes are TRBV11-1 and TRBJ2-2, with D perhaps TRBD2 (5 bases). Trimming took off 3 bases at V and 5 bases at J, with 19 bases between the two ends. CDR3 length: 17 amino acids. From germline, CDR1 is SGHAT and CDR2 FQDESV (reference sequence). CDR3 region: CASSLWLGPPGTGELFF. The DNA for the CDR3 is TGTGCCAGCAGCTTGTGGCTAGGTCCGCCGGGGACCGGGGAGCTGTTTTTT.

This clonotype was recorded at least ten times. The CDR3 DNA follows: TGTGCCAGCAGCCCGAATCGCCCGGAGCAGTTCTTC. This gives the protein CASSPNRPEQFF. The chain combines TRBV7-2 with TRBJ2-1, with D unresolved. There are 12 residues in the CDR3. Trimming pared 5 bases from V and 10 bases from J, leaving 12 bases between. Germline values: CDR1 SGHTA, CDR2 FQGNSA.

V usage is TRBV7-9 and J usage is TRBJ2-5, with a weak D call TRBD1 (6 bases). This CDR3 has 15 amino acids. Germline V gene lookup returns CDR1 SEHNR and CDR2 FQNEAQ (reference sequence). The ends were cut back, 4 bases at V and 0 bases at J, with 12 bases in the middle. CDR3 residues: CASSSRTGYQETQYF. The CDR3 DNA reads TGTGCCAGCAGCTCCCGAACAGGGTACCAAGAGACCCAGTACTTC.

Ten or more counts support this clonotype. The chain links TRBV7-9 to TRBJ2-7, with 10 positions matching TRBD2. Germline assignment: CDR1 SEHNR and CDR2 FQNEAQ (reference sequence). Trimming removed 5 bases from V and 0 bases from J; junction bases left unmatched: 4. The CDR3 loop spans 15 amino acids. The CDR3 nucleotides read TGTGCCAGCAGCATTCCTAGCGGGAGCTCCTACGAGCAGTACTTC. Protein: CASSIPSGSSYEQYF.

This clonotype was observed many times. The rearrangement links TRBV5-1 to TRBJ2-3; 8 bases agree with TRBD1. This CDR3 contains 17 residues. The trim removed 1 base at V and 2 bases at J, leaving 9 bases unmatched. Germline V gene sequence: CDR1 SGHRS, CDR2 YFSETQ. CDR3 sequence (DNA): TGCGCCAGCAGCTTGTGGGCGGACAGGGCGGACACAGATACGCAGTATTTT. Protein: CASSLWADRADTDTQYF.

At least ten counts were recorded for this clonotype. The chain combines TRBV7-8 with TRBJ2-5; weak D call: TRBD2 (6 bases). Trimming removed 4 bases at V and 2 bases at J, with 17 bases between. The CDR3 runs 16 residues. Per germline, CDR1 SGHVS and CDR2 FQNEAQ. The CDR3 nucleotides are TGTGCCAGCAGCTCCCGTGGTGGGACTCTTCAAGAGACCCAGTACTTC. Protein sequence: CASSSRGGTLQETQYF.

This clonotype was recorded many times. DNA of the CDR3: TGTGCCAGCACTACCGACAGGTCAACTAATGAAAAACTGTTTTTT. It is translated as CASTTDRSTNEKLFF. The gene calls are TRBV2 and TRBJ1-4, with a tentative D call TRBD1 (6 bases). Trimming pared 7 bases from V and 0 bases from J, leaving 12 bases between. Per germline, CDR1 SNHLY and CDR2 FYNNEI. The CDR3 spans 15 residues.

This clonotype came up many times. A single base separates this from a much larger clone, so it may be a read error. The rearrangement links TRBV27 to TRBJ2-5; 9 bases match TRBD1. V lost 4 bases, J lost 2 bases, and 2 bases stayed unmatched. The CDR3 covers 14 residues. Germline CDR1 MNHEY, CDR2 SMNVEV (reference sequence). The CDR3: CASSSGTGQETQYF. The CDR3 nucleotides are TGTGCCAGCAGTTCCGGGACAGGGCAAGAGACCCAGTACTTC.

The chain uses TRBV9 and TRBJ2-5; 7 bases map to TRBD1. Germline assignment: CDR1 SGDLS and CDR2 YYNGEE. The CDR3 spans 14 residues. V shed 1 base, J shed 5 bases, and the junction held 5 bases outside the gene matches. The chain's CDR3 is CASSVTARGETQYF. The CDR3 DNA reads TGTGCCAGCAGCGTAACCGCCAGGGGGGAGACCCAGTACTTC.

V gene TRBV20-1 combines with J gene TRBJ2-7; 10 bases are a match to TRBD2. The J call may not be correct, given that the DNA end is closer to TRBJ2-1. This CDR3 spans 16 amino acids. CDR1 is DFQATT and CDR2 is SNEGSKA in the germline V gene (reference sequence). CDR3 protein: CSARHPRLAGSYEQFF. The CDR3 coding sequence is TGCAGTGCTAGACACCCACGACTAGCGGGTTCCTACGAGCAGTTCTTC.

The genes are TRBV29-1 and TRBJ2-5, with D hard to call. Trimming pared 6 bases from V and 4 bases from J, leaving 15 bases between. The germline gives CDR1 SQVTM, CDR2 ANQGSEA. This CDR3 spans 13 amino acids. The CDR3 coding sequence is TGCAGCGTGACGAACTCCGGTGGAGAGACCCAGTACTTC. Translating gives CSVTNSGGETQYF.

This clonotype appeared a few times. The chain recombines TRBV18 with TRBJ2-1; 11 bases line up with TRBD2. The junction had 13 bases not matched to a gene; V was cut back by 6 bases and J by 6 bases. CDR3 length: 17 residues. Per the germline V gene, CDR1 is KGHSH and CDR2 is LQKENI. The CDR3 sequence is CASSLSVLAGASNEQFF. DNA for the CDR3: TGTGCCAGCTCGCTGAGCGTACTAGCGGGGGCGTCCAATGAGCAGTTCTTC.

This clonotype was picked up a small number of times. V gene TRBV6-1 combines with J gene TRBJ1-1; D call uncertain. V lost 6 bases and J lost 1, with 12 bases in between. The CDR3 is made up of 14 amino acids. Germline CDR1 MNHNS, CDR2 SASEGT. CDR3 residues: CASSYGGQNTEAFF. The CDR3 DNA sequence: TGTGCCAGCAGCTACGGCGGTCAGAACACTGAAGCTTTCTTT.

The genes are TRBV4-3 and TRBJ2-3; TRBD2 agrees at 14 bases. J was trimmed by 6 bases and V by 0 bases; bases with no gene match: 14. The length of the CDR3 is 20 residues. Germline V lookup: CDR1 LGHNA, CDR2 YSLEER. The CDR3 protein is CASSQEFLYGTSGSSDTQYF. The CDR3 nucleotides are TGCGCCAGCAGCCAAGAGTTTCTGTACGGGACTAGCGGGAGTTCTGATACGCAGTATTTT.

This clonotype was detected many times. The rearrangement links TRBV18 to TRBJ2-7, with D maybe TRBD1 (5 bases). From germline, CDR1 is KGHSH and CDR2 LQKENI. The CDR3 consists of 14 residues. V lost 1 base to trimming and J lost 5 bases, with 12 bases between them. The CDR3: CASSPRGRDNEQYF. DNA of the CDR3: TGTGCCAGCTCACCACGCGGCAGGGATAACGAGCAGTACTTC.

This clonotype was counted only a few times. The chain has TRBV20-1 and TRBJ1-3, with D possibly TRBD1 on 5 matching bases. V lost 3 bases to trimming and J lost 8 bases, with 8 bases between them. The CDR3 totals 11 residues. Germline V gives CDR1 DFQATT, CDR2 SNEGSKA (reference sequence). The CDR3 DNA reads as TGCAGTGCTAGGGGGGGGGACACCATATATTTT. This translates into CSARGGDTIYF.

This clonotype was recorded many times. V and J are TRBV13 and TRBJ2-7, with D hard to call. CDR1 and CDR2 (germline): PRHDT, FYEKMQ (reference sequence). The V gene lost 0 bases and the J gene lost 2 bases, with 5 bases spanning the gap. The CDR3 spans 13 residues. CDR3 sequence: CASSLGPAYEQYF. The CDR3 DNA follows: TGTGCCAGCAGCTTAGGGCCAGCCTACGAGCAGTACTTC.

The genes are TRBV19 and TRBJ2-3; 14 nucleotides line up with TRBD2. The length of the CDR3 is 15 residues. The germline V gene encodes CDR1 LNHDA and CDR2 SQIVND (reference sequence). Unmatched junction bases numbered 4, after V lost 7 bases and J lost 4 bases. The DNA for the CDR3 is TGTGCCAGTAAGGGGACTAGCGGGAGTCCAGATACGCAGTATTTT. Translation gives CASKGTSGSPDTQYF. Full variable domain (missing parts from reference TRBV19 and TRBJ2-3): DGGITQSPKYLFRKEGQNVTLSCEQNLNHDAMYWYRQDPGQGLRLIYYSQIVNDFQKGDIAEGYSVSREKKESFPLTVTSAQKNPTAFYLCASKGTSGSPDTQYFGPGTRLTVL.

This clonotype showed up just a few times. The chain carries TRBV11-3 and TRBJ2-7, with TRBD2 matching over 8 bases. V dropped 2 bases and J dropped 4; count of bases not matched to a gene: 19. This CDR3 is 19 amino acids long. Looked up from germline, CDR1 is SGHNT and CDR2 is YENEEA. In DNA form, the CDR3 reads TGTGCCAGCAGCTTATACCAAAGCCCTGGGGGACTAGGGTGGTACGAGCAGTACTTC. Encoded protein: CASSLYQSPGGLGWYEQYF.

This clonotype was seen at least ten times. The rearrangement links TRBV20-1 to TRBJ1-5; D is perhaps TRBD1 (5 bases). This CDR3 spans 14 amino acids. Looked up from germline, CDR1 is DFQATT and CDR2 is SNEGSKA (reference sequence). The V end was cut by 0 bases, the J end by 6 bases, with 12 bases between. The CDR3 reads CSARDGAAVQPQHF. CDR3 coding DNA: TGCAGTGCTAGAGATGGGGCGGCGGTTCAGCCCCAGCATTTT.

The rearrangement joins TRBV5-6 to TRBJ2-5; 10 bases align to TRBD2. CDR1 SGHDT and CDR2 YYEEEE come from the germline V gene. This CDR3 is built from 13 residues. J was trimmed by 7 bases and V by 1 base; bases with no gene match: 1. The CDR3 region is CASSLTSGATQYF. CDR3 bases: TGTGCCAGCAGCTTGACTAGCGGGGCGACCCAGTACTTC.

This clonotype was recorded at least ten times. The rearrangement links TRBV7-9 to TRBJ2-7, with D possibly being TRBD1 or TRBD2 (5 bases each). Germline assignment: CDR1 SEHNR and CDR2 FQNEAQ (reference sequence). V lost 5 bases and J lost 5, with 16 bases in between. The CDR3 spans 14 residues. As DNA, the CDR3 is TGTGCCAGCAGCCCGTATGGGGGAGACAACGAGCAGTACTTC. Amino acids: CASSPYGGDNEQYF.

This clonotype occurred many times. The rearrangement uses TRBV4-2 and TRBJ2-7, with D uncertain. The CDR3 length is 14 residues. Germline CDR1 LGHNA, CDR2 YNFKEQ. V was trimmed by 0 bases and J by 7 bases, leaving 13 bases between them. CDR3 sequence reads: CASSQDRAVGEQYF. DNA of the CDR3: TGTGCCAGCAGCCAAGATCGGGCGGTTGGGGAGCAGTACTTC.

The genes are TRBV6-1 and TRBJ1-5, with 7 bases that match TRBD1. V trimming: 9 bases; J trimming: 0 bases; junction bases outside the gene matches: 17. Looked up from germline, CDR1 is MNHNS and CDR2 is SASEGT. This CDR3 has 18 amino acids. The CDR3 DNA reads TGTGCCAGTATTCGGGACAGCCCGGGAGATTATAGCAATCAGCCCCAGCATTTT. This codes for CASIRDSPGDYSNQPQHF.

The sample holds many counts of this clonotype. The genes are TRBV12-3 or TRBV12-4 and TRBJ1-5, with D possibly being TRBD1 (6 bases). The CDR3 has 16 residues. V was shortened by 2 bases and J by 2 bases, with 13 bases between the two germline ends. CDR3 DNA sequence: TGTGCCAGCAGTTTACAGGGGCCCGGCGGCAATCAGCCCCAGCATTTT. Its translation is CASSLQGPGGNQPQHF.

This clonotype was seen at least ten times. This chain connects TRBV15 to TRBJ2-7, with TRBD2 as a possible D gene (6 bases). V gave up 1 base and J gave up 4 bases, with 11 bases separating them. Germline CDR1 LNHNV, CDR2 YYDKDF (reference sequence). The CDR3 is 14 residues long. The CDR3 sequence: CATSRVGGGYEQYF. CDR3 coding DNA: TGTGCCACCAGCAGAGTGGGTGGAGGGTACGAGCAGTACTTC.

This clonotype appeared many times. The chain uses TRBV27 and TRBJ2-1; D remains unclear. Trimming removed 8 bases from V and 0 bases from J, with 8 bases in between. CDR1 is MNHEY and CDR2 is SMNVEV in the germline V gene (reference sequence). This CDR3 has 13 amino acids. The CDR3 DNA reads TGTGCCAGCCGTCCGAGCTCCTACAATGAGCAGTTCTTC. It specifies CASRPSSYNEQFF.